Shown below are 14 T cell receptor beta chains from a single sample sequenced in a study of T cells in Graves' hyperthyroidism and ophthalmopathy. From RNA transcripts, TCR beta CDR3 regions were amplified. During a first-round RT-PCR of the TCR CDR3, the HTBI primer set was used. TCRdb called the multiplex PCR reads again in MiXCR, with one record for every CDR3 protein. The sample includes around 290,000 distinct CDR3 sequences, approximately 12% seen only once; the top ten take 7.8%. The specimen was blood. The receptors originated from a woman aged 25 to 39 with Graves' hyperthyroidism that later progressed to Graves' ophthalmopathy.

This clonotype was observed many times. The V and J genes are TRBV6-2 or TRBV6-3 and TRBJ2-1; weak D call: TRBD1 (6 bases). Per the germline V gene, CDR1 is MNHEY and CDR2 is SVGEGT. The CDR3 contains 16 residues. V dropped 0 bases and J dropped 3 bases, with 12 bases sitting between them. The CDR3 sequence is CASSYSSQGFYNEQFF. The CDR3 DNA reads TGTGCCAGCAGTTACTCGTCGCAGGGGTTCTACAATGAGCAGTTCTTC.

This clonotype was counted ten times or more. V gene TRBV5-1 combines with J gene TRBJ2-7; D gene ambiguous. V was clipped by 0 bases and J by 3 bases, with 16 bases between them. Per germline, CDR1 SGHRS and CDR2 YFSETQ. This CDR3 spans 16 amino acids. The CDR3 DNA sequence: TGCGCCAGCAGCTTGGATTACGAGAGTTCGGGCTACGAGCAGTACTTC. It is translated as CASSLDYESSGYEQYF. Using reference TRBV5-1 and TRBJ2-7 for the parts outside the CDR3, the full variable domain is KAGVTQTPRYLIKTRGQQVTLSCSPISGHRSVSWYQQTPGQGLQFLFEYFSETQRNKGNFPGRFSGRQFSNSRSEMNVSTLELGDSALYLCASSLDYESSGYEQYFGPGTRLTVT.

This clonotype was detected ten times or more. V is TRBV12-3 or TRBV12-4 and J is TRBJ2-7, with D perhaps TRBD1 or TRBD2 (5 bases each). Trimming took off 5 bases at V and 5 bases at J, with 13 bases between the two ends. The CDR3 has 13 amino acids. CDR3 nucleotide sequence: TGTGCCAGCAGTACGACAGAGGGTCACGAGCAGTACTTC. The encoded protein is CASSTTEGHEQYF.

The sample holds many counts of this clonotype. The chain carries TRBV28 and TRBJ2-2; 7 bases line up with TRBD1. V trimming: 5 bases; J trimming: 1 base; junction bases outside the gene matches: 7. This CDR3 is built from 16 residues. Per germline, CDR1 MDHEN and CDR2 SYDVKM. CDR3 region: CASSQTGKRNTGELFF. DNA of the CDR3: TGTGCCAGCAGTCAGACAGGGAAGAGGAACACCGGGGAGCTGTTTTTT.

In its sample, this clonotype was seen many times. V gene TRBV7-2 combines with J gene TRBJ2-1, with D hard to call. Germline V CDR1 and CDR2: SGHTA, FQGNSA. The CDR3 length is 15 residues. V dropped 3 bases and J dropped 0 bases, with 9 bases sitting between them. DNA for the CDR3: TGTGCCAGCAGCTTGGGCGGAGCCTCCTACAATGAGCAGTTCTTC. Its protein is CASSLGGASYNEQFF.

This clonotype was seen repeatedly, ten times or more. The genes are TRBV5-6 and TRBJ2-7; 13 bases agree with TRBD2. The CDR3 runs 15 residues. The germline V gene has CDR1 SGHDT and CDR2 YYEEEE. The V and J ends lost 3 bases and 4 bases, in that order; junction bases with no gene match: 4. CDR3: CASSWGLAGQYEQYF. DNA for the CDR3: TGTGCCAGCAGCTGGGGACTAGCGGGACAGTACGAGCAGTACTTC.

This clonotype was seen only a few times. For the CDR3, the DNA is TGTGCCAGCAGTGCGGACGCAGCAACTAATGAAAAACTGTTTTTT. It is translated as CASSADAATNEKLFF. The chain joins TRBV6-1 to TRBJ1-4; D unclear. CDR1 and CDR2 from the germline V gene are MNHNS and SASEGT. The ends were cut back, 4 bases at V and 0 bases at J, with 9 bases in the middle. The length of the CDR3 is 15 residues.

This clonotype occurred many times. The chain couples TRBV18 to TRBJ2-2; 8 bases map to TRBD1. The V and J ends lost 1 base and 0 bases, in that order; junction bases with no gene match: 1. The germline V gene encodes CDR1 KGHSH and CDR2 LQKENI. This CDR3 is 16 amino acids long. For the CDR3, the DNA is TGTGCCAGCTCACCACGGACAGGGACGAACACCGGGGAGCTGTTTTTT. Translated, it gives CASSPRTGTNTGELFF.

This clonotype was observed many times. V usage is TRBV7-9 and J usage is TRBJ1-5; D perhaps matches TRBD1 (6 bases). Per germline, CDR1 SEHNR and CDR2 FQNEAQ (reference sequence). The CDR3 has 17 amino acids. Trimming removed 1 base from V and 0 bases from J, with 13 bases in between. The CDR3 DNA sequence: TGTGCCAGCAGCTTAGGTGGGGGCCGATATAGCAATCAGCCCCAGCATTTT. It is translated as CASSLGGGRYSNQPQHF.

Ten or more counts support this clonotype. V is TRBV7-6 and J is TRBJ2-1; perhaps TRBD2 as D (5 bases). The CDR3 has 19 amino acids. The ends were cut back, 2 bases at V and 0 bases at J, with 20 bases in the middle. Per germline, CDR1 SGHVS and CDR2 FNYEAQ. The CDR3 coding sequence is TGTGCCAGCAGCTTACGGCCCGACGGGAACCCCAGCTCCTACAATGAGCAGTTCTTC. It is translated as CASSLRPDGNPSSYNEQFF.

There are many counts of this clonotype. J is TRBJ1-1 and V is TRBV11-2; D might be TRBD1 (6 bases). The CDR3 sequence is 13 residues long. V was shortened by 4 bases and J by 2 bases, with 8 bases between the two germline ends. Germline-derived CDR1 and CDR2 are SGHAT and FQNNGV. As DNA, the CDR3 is TGTGCCAGCAGCTCGGACAGTAACACTGAAGCTTTCTTT. This translates into CASSSDSNTEAFF. The full variable domain, its missing parts supplied by reference TRBV11-2 and TRBJ1-1, is EAGVAQSPRYKIIEKRQSVAFWCNPISGHATLYWYQQILGQGPKLLIQFQNNGVVDDSQLPKDRFSAERLKGVDSTLKIQPAKLEDSAVYLCASSSDSNTEAFFGQGTRLTVV.

This clonotype was counted at least ten times. The V gene is TRBV28, the J gene TRBJ2-7, with 9 nucleotides matching TRBD2. Germline V gene lookup returns CDR1 MDHEN and CDR2 SYDVKM. This CDR3 is 14 amino acids long. After removal of 8 bases from V and 3 bases from J, the junction contained 8 bases not matched to a gene. This CDR3 is CASVEASGVYEQYF. CDR3 bases: TGTGCCAGCGTAGAGGCTAGCGGGGTCTACGAGCAGTACTTC.

This clonotype occurred many times. The chain couples TRBV20-1 to TRBJ2-7; D is possibly TRBD1 (5 bases). CDR3 length: 15 residues. CDR1 is DFQATT, CDR2 SNEGSKA, per germline (reference sequence). With 0 bases removed from V and 3 bases from J, the gap between germline ends came to 15 bases. The chain's CDR3 is CSAREQGSILYEQYF. CDR3 bases: TGCAGTGCTAGAGAGCAGGGTAGCATCCTCTACGAGCAGTACTTC.

This clonotype was detected many times. CDR3 in amino acids: CASAQIGQGTEAFF. The CDR3, as DNA: TGTGCCAGCGCCCAAATAGGCCAGGGCACTGAAGCTTTCTTT. This chain connects TRBV4-2 to TRBJ1-1; weak D call: TRBD1 (5 bases). Germline values: CDR1 LGHNA, CDR2 YNFKEQ. Trimming took off 8 bases at V and 4 bases at J, with 17 bases between the two ends. CDR3 length equals 14 residues.